These 7 T cell receptor beta chains originate from one sample sequenced in a study of OX40 agonist ivuxolimab in advanced cancers. Sequenced by immunoSEQ multiplex PCR; TCRdb stores in-frame clones only, minus some. The data hold tens of thousands of clones, with 65% to 90% observed a single time. Sequences were derived from CD4+ or CD8+ T cells sorted from blood, sampled in a trial of the OX40 agonist ivuxolimab. The origin of the receptors is an adult with an advanced solid tumor such as melanoma, head and neck, liver or kidney cancer.

A single count supports this clone. The chain recombines TRBV19 with TRBJ1-1; 9 positions agree with TRBD1. This CDR3 has 15 amino acids. Germline V gene data show CDR1 as LNHDA and CDR2 as SQIVND (reference sequence). With 5 bases clipped from V and 5 bases from J, the junction kept 9 bases outside the gene matches. The CDR3 DNA reads as TGTGCCAGTAGTCTCATGGGACAGGGAGGGACTGAAGCTTTCTTT. It is translated as CASSLMGQGGTEAFF.

V gene TRBV4-2 combines with J gene TRBJ2-7; D is perhaps TRBD1 (6 bases). Germline V gene data show CDR1 as LGHNA and CDR2 as YNFKEQ. This CDR3 has 17 amino acids. Between the trimmed V and J ends, which lost 4 bases and 9 bases, there was a span of 28 bases. The CDR3, as DNA: TGTGCCAGCAGCCCCCTAGGGGACACCCCGAACTCGAAGGTGCAGTACTTC. Protein product: CASSPLGDTPNSKVQYF.

The chain links TRBV5-8 to TRBJ1-1, with D hard to call. Per germline, CDR1 SGHTS and CDR2 YDEGEE. The length of the CDR3 is 16 residues. Trimming removed 0 bases at V and 0 bases at J, with 12 bases between. CDR3: CASSLAPAVMNTEAFF. The CDR3 nucleotides read TGTGCCAGCAGCTTGGCACCCGCGGTAATGAACACTGAAGCTTTCTTT.

Turning to this clone: The same CDR3 arises from other DNA sequences in this sample as well. The V gene is TRBV30, the J gene TRBJ2-1, with 9 bases fitting TRBD2. This CDR3 is built from 18 residues. J lost 0 bases, V lost 3 bases, and 12 bases had no gene match. CDR1 is GTSNPN and CDR2 is SVGIG in the germline V gene (reference sequence). CDR3 DNA: TGTGCCTGGAGAAGGGTTAGCGGGAGTCCCATCTCCTACAATGAGCAGTTCTTC. The encoded protein is CAWRRVSGSPISYNEQFF.

The gene calls are TRBV27 and TRBJ2-1, with TRBD2 matching 15 bases. This CDR3 comprises 16 residues. The germline gives CDR1 MNHEY, CDR2 SMNVEV (reference sequence). J lost 5 bases, V lost 6 bases, and 5 bases had no gene match. CDR3 bases: TGTGCCAGCAGACCGGGACTAGCGGGGGGCCACAATGAGCAGTTCTTC. Its protein is CASRPGLAGGHNEQFF.

This chain uses TRBV7-3 with TRBJ2-1, with 10 bases matching TRBD2. Germline assignment: CDR1 SGHTA and CDR2 FQGTGA. The CDR3 loop spans 15 amino acids. The V segment lost 2 bases and the J segment 8 bases; nucleotides outside the gene matches: 6. The CDR3 reads CASSLGTSGNYEQFF. CDR3 bases: TGTGCCAGCAGCTTAGGTACTAGCGGGAACTATGAGCAGTTCTTC.

The rearrangement links TRBV28 to TRBJ1-2; 7 nucleotides align to TRBD1. The germline gives CDR1 MDHEN, CDR2 SYDVKM. V trimming: 2 bases; J trimming: 6 bases; junction bases outside the gene matches: 3. The length of the CDR3 is 13 residues. The CDR3 here is CASSLTGADGYTF. CDR3 nucleotides: TGTGCCAGCAGTTTAACAGGGGCGGATGGCTACACCTTC.